The sequence of this T cell receptor beta chain was determined in a study of T cells in localized non-small cell lung cancer. TCRdb's copy holds only in-frame clones and misses some; the assay was immunoSEQ multiplex PCR. The sample comprises about 53,000 clones, approximately 88% of which are singletons, and about 18% rests with the top ten. The sequencing used peripheral blood mononuclear cells, collected before any cancer treatment. The sequence derives from a man aged 40 to 70 with stage III lung adenocarcinoma.

CDR3: CASSVDRIPHEQYF. The CDR3 DNA sequence: TGTGCCAGCAGCGTAGACAGGATCCCCCACGAGCAGTACTTC. This rearrangement joins TRBV9 to TRBJ2-7; D perhaps matches TRBD1 (5 bases). Deletions cut 0 bases from V and 5 bases from J, with 12 bases between. The germline gives CDR1 SGDLS, CDR2 YYNGEE. This CDR3 has 14 residues.